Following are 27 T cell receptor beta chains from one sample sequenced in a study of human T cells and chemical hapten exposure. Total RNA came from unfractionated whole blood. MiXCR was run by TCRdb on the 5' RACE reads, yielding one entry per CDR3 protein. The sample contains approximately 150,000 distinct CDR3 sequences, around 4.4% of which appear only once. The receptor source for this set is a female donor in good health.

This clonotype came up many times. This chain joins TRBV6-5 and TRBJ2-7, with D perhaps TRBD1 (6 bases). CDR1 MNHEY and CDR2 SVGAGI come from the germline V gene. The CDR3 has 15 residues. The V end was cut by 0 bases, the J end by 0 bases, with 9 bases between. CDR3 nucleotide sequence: TGTGCCAGCAGTTACTCTGGGGGCCGCTCCTACGAGCAGTACTTC. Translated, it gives CASSYSGGRSYEQYF.

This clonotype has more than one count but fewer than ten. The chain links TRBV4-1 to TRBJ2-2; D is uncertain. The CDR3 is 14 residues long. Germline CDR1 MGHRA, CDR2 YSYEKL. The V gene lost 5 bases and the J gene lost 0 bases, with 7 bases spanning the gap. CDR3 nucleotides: TGCGCCAGCAGCGGGTTTGCGAACACCGGGGAGCTGTTTTTT. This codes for CASSGFANTGELFF.

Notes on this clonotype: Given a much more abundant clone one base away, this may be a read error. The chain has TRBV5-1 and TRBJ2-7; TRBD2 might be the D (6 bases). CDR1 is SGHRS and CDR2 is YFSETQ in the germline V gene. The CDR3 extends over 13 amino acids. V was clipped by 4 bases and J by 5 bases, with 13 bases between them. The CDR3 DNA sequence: TGCGCCAGCAGCGAGGGAGGTAGCGACGAGCAGTACTTC. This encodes CASSEGGSDEQYF. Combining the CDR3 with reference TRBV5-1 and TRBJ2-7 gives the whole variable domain KAGVTQTPRYLIKTRGQQVTLSCSPISGHRSVSWYQQTPGQGLQFLFEYFSETQRNKGNFPGRFSGRQFSNSRSEMNVSTLELGDSALYLCASSEGGSDEQYFGPGTRLTVT.

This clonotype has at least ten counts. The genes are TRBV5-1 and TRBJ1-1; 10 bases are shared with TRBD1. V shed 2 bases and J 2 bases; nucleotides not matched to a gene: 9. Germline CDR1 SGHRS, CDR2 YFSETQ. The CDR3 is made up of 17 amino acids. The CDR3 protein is CASSFGTGVSGNTEAFF. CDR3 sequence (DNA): TGCGCCAGCAGCTTCGGGACAGGGGTCTCAGGAAACACTGAAGCTTTCTTT.

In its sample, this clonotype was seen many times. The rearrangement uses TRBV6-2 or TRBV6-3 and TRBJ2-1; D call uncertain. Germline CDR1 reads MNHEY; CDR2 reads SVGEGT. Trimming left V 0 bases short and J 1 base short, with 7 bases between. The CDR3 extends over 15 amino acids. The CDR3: CASSYSARSYNEQFF. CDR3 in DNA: TGTGCCAGCAGTTACTCGGCTAGATCCTACAATGAGCAGTTCTTC.

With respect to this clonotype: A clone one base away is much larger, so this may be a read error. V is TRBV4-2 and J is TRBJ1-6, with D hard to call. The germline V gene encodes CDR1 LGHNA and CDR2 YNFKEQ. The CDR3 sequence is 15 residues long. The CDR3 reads CASTYSSSYNAPLHF. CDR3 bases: TGTGCCAGCACCTACTCGAGCTCCTATAATGCACCCCTCCACTTT.

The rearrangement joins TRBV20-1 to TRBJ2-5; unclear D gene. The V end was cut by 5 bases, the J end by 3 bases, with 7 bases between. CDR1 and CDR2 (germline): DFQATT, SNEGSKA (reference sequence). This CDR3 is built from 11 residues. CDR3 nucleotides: TGCAGTGCTTCACCTAAAGAGACCCAGTACTTC. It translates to CSASPKETQYF.

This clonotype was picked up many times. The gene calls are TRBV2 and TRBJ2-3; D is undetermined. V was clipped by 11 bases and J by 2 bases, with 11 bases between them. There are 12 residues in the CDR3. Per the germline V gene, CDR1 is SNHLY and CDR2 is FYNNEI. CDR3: CAGSPDTDTQYF. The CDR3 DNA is TGTGCCGGATCCCCTGACACAGATACGCAGTATTTT.

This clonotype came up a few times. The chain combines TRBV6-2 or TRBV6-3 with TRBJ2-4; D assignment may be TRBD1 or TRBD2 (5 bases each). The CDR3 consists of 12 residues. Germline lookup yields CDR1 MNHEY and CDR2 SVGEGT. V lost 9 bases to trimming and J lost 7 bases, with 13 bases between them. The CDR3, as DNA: TGTGCCAGTAACGGGGCCACGAACATTCAGTACTTC. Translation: CASNGATNIQYF.

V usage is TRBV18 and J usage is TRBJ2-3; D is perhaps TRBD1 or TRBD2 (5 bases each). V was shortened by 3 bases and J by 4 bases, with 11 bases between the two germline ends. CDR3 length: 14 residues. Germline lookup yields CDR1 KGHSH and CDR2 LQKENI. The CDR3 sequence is CASSPSGTSDTQYF. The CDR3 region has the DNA TGTGCCAGCTCACCGTCCGGGACCTCAGATACGCAGTATTTT.

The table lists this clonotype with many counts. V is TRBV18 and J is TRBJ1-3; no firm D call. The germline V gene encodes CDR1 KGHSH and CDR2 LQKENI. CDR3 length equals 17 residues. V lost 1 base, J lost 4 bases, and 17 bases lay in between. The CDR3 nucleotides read TGTGCCAGCTCACCACTAAGAACCGGCTCTTTGGGAAACACCATATATTTT. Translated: CASSPLRTGSLGNTIYF.

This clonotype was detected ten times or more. In nucleotides, the CDR3 is TGTGCCACCCGGGATTCTGGGGCCAACGTCCTGACTTTC. Protein sequence: CATRDSGANVLTF. V is TRBV6-1 and J is TRBJ2-6, with a possible D match to TRBD2 (5 bases). Germline CDR1 MNHNS, CDR2 SASEGT. This CDR3 is 13 amino acids long. V lost 10 bases to trimming and J lost 1 base, with 8 bases between them.

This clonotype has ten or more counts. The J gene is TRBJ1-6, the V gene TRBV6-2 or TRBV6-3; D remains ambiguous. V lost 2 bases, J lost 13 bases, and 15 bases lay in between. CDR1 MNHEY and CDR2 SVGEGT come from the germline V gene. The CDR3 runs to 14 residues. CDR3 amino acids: CASSYAREGFPLHF. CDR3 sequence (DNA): TGTGCCAGCAGTTACGCGCGAGAGGGCTTCCCCCTCCACTTT.

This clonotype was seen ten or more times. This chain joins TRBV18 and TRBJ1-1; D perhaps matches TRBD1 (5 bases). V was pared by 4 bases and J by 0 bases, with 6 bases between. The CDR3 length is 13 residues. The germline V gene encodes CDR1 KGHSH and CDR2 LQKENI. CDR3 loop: CASSQGMNTEAFF. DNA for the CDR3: TGTGCCAGCTCACAGGGGATGAACACTGAAGCTTTCTTT.

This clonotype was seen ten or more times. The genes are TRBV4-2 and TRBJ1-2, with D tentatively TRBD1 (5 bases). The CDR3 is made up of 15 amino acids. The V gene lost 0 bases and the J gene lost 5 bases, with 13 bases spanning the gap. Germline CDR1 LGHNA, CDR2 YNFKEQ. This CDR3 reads CASSQDFWDPYGYTF. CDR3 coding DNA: TGTGCCAGCAGCCAAGATTTTTGGGACCCGTATGGCTACACCTTC.

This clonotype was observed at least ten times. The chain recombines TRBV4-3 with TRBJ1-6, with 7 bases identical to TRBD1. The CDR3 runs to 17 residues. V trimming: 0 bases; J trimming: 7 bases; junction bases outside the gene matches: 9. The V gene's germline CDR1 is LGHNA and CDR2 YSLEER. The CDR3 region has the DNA TGCGCCAGCAGCCAAGATCTGGGGGACAGTCTAAATTCACCCCTCCACTTT. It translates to CASSQDLGDSLNSPLHF.

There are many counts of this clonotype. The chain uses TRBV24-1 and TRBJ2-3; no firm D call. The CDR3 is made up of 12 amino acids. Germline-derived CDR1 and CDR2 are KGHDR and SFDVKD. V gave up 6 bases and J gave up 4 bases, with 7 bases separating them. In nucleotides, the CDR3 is TGTGCCACCAGTCGGCCAGCAGATACGCAGTATTTT. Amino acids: CATSRPADTQYF.

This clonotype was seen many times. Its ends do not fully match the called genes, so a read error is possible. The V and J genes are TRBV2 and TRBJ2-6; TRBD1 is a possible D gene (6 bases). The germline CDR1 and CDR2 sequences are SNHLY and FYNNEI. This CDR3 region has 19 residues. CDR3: CASREARRQDFSGANVLTF. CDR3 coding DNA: TGTGCCAGCAGAGAAGCTCGCCGACAGGACTTCTCTGGGGCCAACGTCCTGACTTTC.

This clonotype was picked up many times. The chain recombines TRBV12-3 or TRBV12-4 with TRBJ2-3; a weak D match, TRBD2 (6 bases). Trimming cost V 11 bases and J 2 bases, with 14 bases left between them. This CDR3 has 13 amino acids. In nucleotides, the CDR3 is TGTGCCGACGCCCGGGGGTACACAGATACGCAGTATTTT. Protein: CADARGYTDTQYF.

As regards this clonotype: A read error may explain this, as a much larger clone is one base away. CDR3 sequence: CASRTTREQYF. In DNA form, the CDR3 reads TGTGCCAGCAGAACTACCCGTGAGCAGTACTTC. The V and J genes are TRBV11-2 and TRBJ2-7, with no clear D. This CDR3 comprises 11 residues. Trimming stripped 6 bases from V and 7 bases from J, with 10 bases between. Germline V gives CDR1 SGHAT, CDR2 FQNNGV.

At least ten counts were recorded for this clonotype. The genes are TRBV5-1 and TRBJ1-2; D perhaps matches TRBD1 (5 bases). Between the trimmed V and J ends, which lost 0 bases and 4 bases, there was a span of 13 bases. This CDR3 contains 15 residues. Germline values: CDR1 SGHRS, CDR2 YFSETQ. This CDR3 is CASSLGQGTPYGYTF. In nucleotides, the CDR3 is TGCGCCAGCAGCTTGGGGCAGGGTACCCCCTATGGCTACACCTTC. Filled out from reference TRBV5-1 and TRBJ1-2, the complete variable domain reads KAGVTQTPRYLIKTRGQQVTLSCSPISGHRSVSWYQQTPGQGLQFLFEYFSETQRNKGNFPGRFSGRQFSNSRSEMNVSTLELGDSALYLCASSLGQGTPYGYTFGSGTRLTVV.

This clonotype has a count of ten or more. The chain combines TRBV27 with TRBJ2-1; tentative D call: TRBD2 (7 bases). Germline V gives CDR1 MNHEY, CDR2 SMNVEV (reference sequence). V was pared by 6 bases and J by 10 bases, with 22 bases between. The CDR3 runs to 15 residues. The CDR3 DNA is TGTGCCAGCAGCATAGTAGGGGGGACTATGCGCGAGCAGTTCTTC. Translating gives CASSIVGGTMREQFF.

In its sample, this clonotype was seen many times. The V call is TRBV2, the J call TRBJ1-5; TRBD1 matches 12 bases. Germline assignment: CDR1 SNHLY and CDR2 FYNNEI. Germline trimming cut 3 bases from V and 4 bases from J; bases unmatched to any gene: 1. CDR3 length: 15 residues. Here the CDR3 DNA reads TGTGCCAGCAGTGAGGGACAGGGGGCAAATCAGCCCCAGCATTTT. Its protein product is CASSEGQGANQPQHF.

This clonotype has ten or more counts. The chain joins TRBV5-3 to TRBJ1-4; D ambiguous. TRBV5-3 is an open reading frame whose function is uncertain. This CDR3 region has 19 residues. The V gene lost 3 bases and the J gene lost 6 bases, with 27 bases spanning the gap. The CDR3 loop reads CARSSHAAVPSPPDEKLFF. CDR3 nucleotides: TGTGCCAGAAGCTCCCACGCGGCCGTTCCATCACCCCCCGATGAAAAACTGTTTTTT.

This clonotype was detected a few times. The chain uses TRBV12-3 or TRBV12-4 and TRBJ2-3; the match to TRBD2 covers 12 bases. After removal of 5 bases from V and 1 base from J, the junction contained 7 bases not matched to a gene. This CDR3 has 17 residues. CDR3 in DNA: TGTGCCAGCAGTCCCTTGACTAGCGGGGGCTGCACAGATACGCAGTATTTT. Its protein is CASSPLTSGGCTDTQYF.

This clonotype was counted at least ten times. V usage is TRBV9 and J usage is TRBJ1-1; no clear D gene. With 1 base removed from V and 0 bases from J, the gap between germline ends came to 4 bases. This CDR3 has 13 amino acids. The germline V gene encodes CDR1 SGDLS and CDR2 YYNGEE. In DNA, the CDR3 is TGTGCCAGCAGCGTATTCATGAACACTGAAGCTTTCTTT. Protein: CASSVFMNTEAFF.

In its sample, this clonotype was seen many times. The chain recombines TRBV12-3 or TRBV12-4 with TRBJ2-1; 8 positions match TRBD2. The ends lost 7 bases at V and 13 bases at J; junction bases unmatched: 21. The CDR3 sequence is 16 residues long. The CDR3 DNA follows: TGTGCCAGCATCGAGTCAGCGGGGGCTGCAGTGGTGAAACAGTTCTTC. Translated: CASIESAGAAVVKQFF.